The 30 T cell receptor beta chains given below trace back to one sample, sequenced in a study of response to subunit inactivated influenza vaccine (dated by TCRdb to the late 2010s). Libraries came from RT-PCR. Sequencing used an Illumina HiSeq 2500. The public sequencing data were trimmed at Q25 with fastp and processed into clonotypes with MiXCR by TCRdb, which kept only in-frame beta chains. Each record represents a unique CDR3 protein, reported with the most common genes and DNA among its rows. Within this sample are hundreds of thousands of distinct CDR3 sequences, with around 8% of them counted one time only. The ten largest make up approximately 12% of the sample. Sequenced here: PBMCs from blood, sampled less than 30 months after vaccination. These receptors were obtained from a man aged 50 to 69 who received an inactivated influenza vaccine. Donor details come from another sample of the same person, matched by shared clones.

The V call is TRBV20-1, the J call TRBJ1-4; 7 bases agree with TRBD1. The length of the CDR3 is 14 residues. Germline V lookup: CDR1 DFQATT, CDR2 SNEGSKA (reference sequence). The V gene end was trimmed by 0 bases and the J gene end by 7 bases; junction bases not matched to a gene: 5. This CDR3 reads CSARDNRGFEKLFF. The CDR3 coding sequence is TGCAGTGCTAGAGATAACAGGGGTTTTGAAAAACTGTTTTTT.

This clonotype was detected ten times or more. The chain carries TRBV12-3 or TRBV12-4 and TRBJ1-1, with D unclear. The V and J ends lost 7 bases and 3 bases respectively, with 15 bases between them. The CDR3 spans 14 residues. In DNA form, the CDR3 reads TGTGCCAGCACCCATAACACCTTGGACACTGAAGCTTTCTTT. Encoded protein: CASTHNTLDTEAFF.

V usage is TRBV6-1 and J usage is TRBJ1-2, with D maybe TRBD1 (6 bases). Deletions cut 7 bases from V and 4 bases from J, with 13 bases between. This CDR3 has 13 amino acids. CDR1 MNHNS and CDR2 SASEGT come from the germline V gene. CDR3 sequence: CASNRGRIYGYTF. DNA for the CDR3: TGTGCCAGCAACCGGGGGCGCATCTATGGCTACACCTTC.

On this clonotype itself: A much larger clonotype is one base distant, so this may be a read error. The chain has TRBV20-1 and TRBJ2-2; 8 bases map to TRBD1. This CDR3 comprises 17 residues. Germline V gives CDR1 DFQATT, CDR2 SNEGSKA (reference sequence). Trimming cost V 6 bases and J 5 bases; bases outside gene matches: 17. CDR3 nucleotides: TGCAGTGCCTGGAGAGAAAGAGACAGGGGTGTAACCGGGGAGCTGTTTTTT. It codes for CSAWRERDRGVTGELFF.

This clonotype occurred a few times. The chain employs TRBV12-3 or TRBV12-4 and TRBJ1-2; maybe TRBD1 (5 bases). Trimming removed 7 bases at V and 1 base at J, with 16 bases between. This CDR3 spans 15 amino acids. This CDR3 reads CASNIRDDRNYGYTF. CDR3 DNA sequence: TGTGCCAGCAACATTCGGGACGATCGTAACTATGGCTACACCTTC.

The chain combines TRBV6-2 or TRBV6-3 with TRBJ2-5; no reliable D call. Deletions cut 6 bases from V and 5 bases from J, with 16 bases between. Germline V CDR1 and CDR2: MNHEY, SVGEGT. The CDR3 has 14 residues. The CDR3 DNA sequence: TGTGCCAGCAGACGGGCGCAGTCAACGGAGACCCAGTACTTC. Protein: CASRRAQSTETQYF.

This clonotype was seen only a few times. V and J are TRBV7-2 and TRBJ2-3; TRBD1 matches at 8 bases. The CDR3 is made up of 15 amino acids. The V gene's germline CDR1 is SGHTA and CDR2 FQGNSA. Losses at the gene ends were 4 bases for V and 0 bases for J; bases not matched to a gene: 3. The DNA of the CDR3 is TGTGCCAGCAGCTATAGGGACAGGAGCACAGATACGCAGTATTTT. Translating it yields CASSYRDRSTDTQYF.

This clonotype has only a few counts. DNA of the CDR3: TGTGCCAGCAGCTTAGCGCAGGGGACAGGGCTCACCGGGGAGCTGTTTTTT. It specifies CASSLAQGTGLTGELFF. The V and J genes are TRBV7-2 and TRBJ2-2, with TRBD1 matching over 9 bases. CDR1 SGHTA and CDR2 FQGNSA come from the germline V gene. V dropped 0 bases and J dropped 4; count of bases not matched to a gene: 6. This CDR3 region has 17 residues.

This clonotype was seen only a few times. The chain carries TRBV9 and TRBJ1-2; 8 bases map to TRBD1. The V and J ends lost 4 bases and 8 bases, in that order; junction bases with no gene match: 13. The CDR3 has 15 amino acids. Germline values: CDR1 SGDLS, CDR2 YYNGEE. This CDR3 reads CASSPAGGREGGYTF. Here the CDR3 DNA reads TGTGCCAGCAGCCCCGCAGGGGGCAGGGAAGGCGGCTACACCTTC.

The J gene is TRBJ2-3, the V gene TRBV7-2, with D perhaps given as TRBD1 or TRBD2 (5 bases each). The length of the CDR3 is 15 residues. V gave up 1 base and J gave up 3 bases, with 11 bases separating them. The germline CDR1 and CDR2 sequences are SGHTA and FQGNSA. In nucleotides, the CDR3 is TGTGCCAGCAGCTTAGGAGGGGTTAATACAGATACGCAGTATTTT. Protein product: CASSLGGVNTDTQYF.

This chain links TRBV11-1 with TRBJ2-5; 12 positions agree with TRBD1. Looked up from germline, CDR1 is SGHAT and CDR2 is FQDESV (reference sequence). The J segment lost 3 bases and the V segment lost 1 base, leaving 9 bases of the junction unmatched. This CDR3 is 18 amino acids long. DNA for the CDR3: TGTGCCAGCAGCTTAGTTTGGGGGACAGGGGGCAGCGAAGAGACCCAGTACTTC. Its translation: CASSLVWGTGGSEETQYF.

This clonotype was recorded many times. The chain links TRBV4-3 to TRBJ2-1; D is tentatively TRBD1 or TRBD2 (5 bases each). The germline gives CDR1 LGHNA, CDR2 YSLEER. V was shortened by 0 bases and J by 0 bases, with 9 bases between the two germline ends. CDR3 length: 16 residues. For the CDR3, the DNA is TGCGCCAGCAGCCAAGAGTGGGGGAGCTCCTACAATGAGCAGTTCTTC. This encodes CASSQEWGSSYNEQFF.

This sequence joins TRBV3-1 and TRBJ2-7; possible D gene TRBD1, 6 bases. Germline assignment: CDR1 LGHDT and CDR2 YNNKEL (reference sequence). V lost 11 bases, J lost 1 base, and 15 bases lay in between. The CDR3 has 13 residues. CDR3 sequence reads: CAATTQGSYEQYF. DNA of the CDR3: TGTGCCGCCACTACCCAGGGGTCCTACGAGCAGTACTTC.

This clonotype was seen many times. The CDR3 spells CSARPPGTGNQPQHF. DNA of the CDR3: TGCAGTGCTAGACCCCCCGGGACAGGGAATCAGCCCCAGCATTTT. The J gene is TRBJ1-5, the V gene TRBV20-1; 9 bases fit TRBD1. V gave up 2 bases and J gave up 4 bases; unmatched junction bases: 6. There are 15 residues in the CDR3. Per the germline V gene, CDR1 is DFQATT and CDR2 is SNEGSKA (reference sequence).

This clonotype turned up a few times. The chain has TRBV6-2 or TRBV6-3 and TRBJ2-1; TRBD2 agrees at 14 bases. With 5 bases clipped from V and 9 bases from J, the junction kept 9 bases outside the gene matches. The germline V gene encodes CDR1 MNHEY and CDR2 SVGEGT. The CDR3 spans 16 residues. In DNA form, the CDR3 reads TGTGCCAGCAGTAGACTAGCGGGAGGGCAGCGCAGTGAGCAGTTCTTC. It codes for CASSRLAGGQRSEQFF.

This sequence joins TRBV3-1 and TRBJ2-7; TRBD1 might be the D (6 bases). Looked up from germline, CDR1 is LGHDT and CDR2 is YNNKEL (reference sequence). Trimming removed 5 bases from V and 3 bases from J, with 17 bases in between. There are 15 residues in the CDR3. The chain's CDR3 is CASSEAGVLIYEQYF. DNA for the CDR3: TGTGCCAGCAGCGAGGCAGGGGTTCTAATCTACGAGCAGTACTTC.

This clonotype was seen repeatedly, ten times or more. V gene TRBV12-3 or TRBV12-4 combines with J gene TRBJ2-5, with a possible D match to TRBD2 (5 bases). Trimming left V 3 bases short and J 3 bases short, with 8 bases between. This CDR3 comprises 13 residues. In DNA form, the CDR3 reads TGTGCCAGCAGTTTTAGGACTGAAGAGACCCAGTACTTC. Protein: CASSFRTEETQYF.

This clonotype was found a few times. The rearrangement joins TRBV12-3 or TRBV12-4 to TRBJ1-1, with D uncertain. The CDR3 consists of 12 residues. V was shortened by 4 bases and J by 8 bases, with 11 bases between the two germline ends. CDR3 DNA: TGTGCCAGCAGTTCACCTATGACAGAAGCTTTCTTT. This encodes CASSSPMTEAFF.

The chain joins TRBV12-3 or TRBV12-4 to TRBJ2-3; D perhaps matches TRBD2 (5 bases). Trimming left V 0 bases short and J 2 bases short, with 9 bases between. The CDR3 runs 15 residues. CDR3 nucleotide sequence: TGTGCCAGCAGTTTAGCCAGCGGCAACACAGATACGCAGTATTTT. Its protein is CASSLASGNTDTQYF.

The chain employs TRBV30 and TRBJ2-3; no firm D call. The CDR3 consists of 12 residues. The germline CDR1 and CDR2 sequences are GTSNPN and SVGIG (reference sequence). The V end was cut by 0 bases, the J end by 8 bases, with 9 bases between. The CDR3 nucleotides read TGTGCCTGGAGTGTCCAGGCAGGTACGCAGTATTTT. Its translation: CAWSVQAGTQYF.

In its sample, this clonotype was seen many times. The rearrangement joins TRBV2 to TRBJ1-6, with 8 bases matching TRBD1. Looked up from germline, CDR1 is SNHLY and CDR2 is FYNNEI. There are 13 residues in the CDR3. V shed 9 bases, J shed 9 bases, and the junction held 7 bases outside the gene matches. CDR3 region: CASEDRGGSPLHF. The DNA of the CDR3 is TGTGCCAGTGAAGACAGGGGCGGTTCACCCCTCCACTTT. Using reference TRBV2 and TRBJ1-6 for the parts outside the CDR3, the full variable domain is EPEVTQTPSHQVTQMGQEVILRCVPISNHLYFYWYRQILGQKVEFLVSFYNNEISEKSEIFDDQFSVERPDGSNFTLKIRSTKLEDSAMYFCASEDRGGSPLHFGNGTRLTVT.

This clonotype was seen repeatedly, ten times or more. The J gene is TRBJ2-7, the V gene TRBV5-6, with D unclear. The CDR3 loop spans 14 amino acids. CDR1 and CDR2 (germline): SGHDT, YYEEEE. V was cut by 0 bases and J by 3 bases, with 10 bases left in between. CDR3 in DNA: TGTGCCAGCAGCTTGGGACTGTCAAACTACGAGCAGTACTTC. Protein sequence: CASSLGLSNYEQYF.

This clonotype was picked up a small number of times. The chain recombines TRBV3-1 with TRBJ2-5; perhaps TRBD1 as D (5 bases). CDR3 length: 15 amino acids. The V gene's germline CDR1 is LGHDT and CDR2 YNNKEL (reference sequence). Trimming left V 3 bases short and J 6 bases short, with 17 bases between. The CDR3 protein is CASSQGRNAGKTQYF. CDR3 coding DNA: TGTGCCAGCAGCCAGGGGCGGAATGCTGGCAAGACCCAGTACTTC.

In its sample, this clonotype was seen many times. J is TRBJ1-4 and V is TRBV15, with a tentative D call TRBD1 (6 bases). CDR1 and CDR2 from the germline V gene are LNHNV and YYDKDF (reference sequence). The germline V and J ends were trimmed by 3 bases and 4 bases, with 12 bases remaining between them. The CDR3 has 15 residues. For the CDR3, the DNA is TGTGCCACCAGCAGTCGGGGGCTGGGTAATGAAAAACTGTTTTTT. Translated: CATSSRGLGNEKLFF.

V and J are TRBV20-1 and TRBJ1-1; D remains ambiguous. The germline V gene encodes CDR1 DFQATT and CDR2 SNEGSKA (reference sequence). V was clipped by 0 bases and J by 0 bases, with 8 bases between them. There are 14 residues in the CDR3. The CDR3 DNA reads TGCAGTGCTAGAGATAGCAGGATGAACACTGAAGCTTTCTTT. It translates to CSARDSRMNTEAFF.

This clonotype came up many times. This chain joins TRBV4-3 and TRBJ1-1; D is possibly TRBD1 (6 bases). The length of the CDR3 is 19 residues. Trimming stripped 0 bases from V and 2 bases from J, with 22 bases between. CDR1 LGHNA and CDR2 YSLEER come from the germline V gene. CDR3 DNA: TGCGCCAGCAGCCAAGATCGGGGGGGCGGGGGTCAGAGAAACACTGAAGCTTTCTTT. As protein: CASSQDRGGGGQRNTEAFF.

The chain carries TRBV3-1 and TRBJ2-1, with 11 bases identical to TRBD2. The germline CDR1 and CDR2 sequences are LGHDT and YNNKEL (reference sequence). V was pared by 5 bases and J by 7 bases, with 7 bases of the junction left unmatched. The CDR3 spans 15 residues. CDR3 amino acids: CASSKLAGAGNEQFF. In DNA form, the CDR3 reads TGTGCCAGCAGCAAACTAGCGGGGGCAGGGAATGAGCAGTTCTTC.

This chain connects TRBV20-1 to TRBJ2-7; 9 positions agree with TRBD2. Unmatched junction bases numbered 17, after V lost 1 base and J lost 4 bases. There are 18 residues in the CDR3. Germline CDR1 is DFQATT and CDR2 is SNEGSKA (reference sequence). CDR3 residues: CSARVGASGERAKYEQYF. CDR3 DNA sequence: TGCAGTGCTAGAGTCGGAGCTAGCGGGGAGAGAGCTAAGTACGAGCAGTACTTC.

The rearrangement links TRBV12-3 or TRBV12-4 to TRBJ2-7; maybe TRBD1 (5 bases). This CDR3 region has 14 residues. Trimming stripped 6 bases from V and 3 bases from J, with 15 bases between. CDR3 DNA: TGTGCCAGCAGCCGCCAGACAGCCTTCTACGAGCAGTACTTC. It specifies CASSRQTAFYEQYF.

This clonotype came up many times. The DNA for the CDR3 is TGTGCCAGCAGCCAAGATTCGCGGAGCGGCTTGACCCAGTACTTC. Amino acids: CASSQDSRSGLTQYF. The rearrangement joins TRBV4-2 to TRBJ2-5; a possible D gene is TRBD2 (5 bases). Germline V gives CDR1 LGHNA, CDR2 YNFKEQ. This CDR3 has 15 residues. Trimming took off 0 bases at V and 7 bases at J, with 15 bases between the two ends.